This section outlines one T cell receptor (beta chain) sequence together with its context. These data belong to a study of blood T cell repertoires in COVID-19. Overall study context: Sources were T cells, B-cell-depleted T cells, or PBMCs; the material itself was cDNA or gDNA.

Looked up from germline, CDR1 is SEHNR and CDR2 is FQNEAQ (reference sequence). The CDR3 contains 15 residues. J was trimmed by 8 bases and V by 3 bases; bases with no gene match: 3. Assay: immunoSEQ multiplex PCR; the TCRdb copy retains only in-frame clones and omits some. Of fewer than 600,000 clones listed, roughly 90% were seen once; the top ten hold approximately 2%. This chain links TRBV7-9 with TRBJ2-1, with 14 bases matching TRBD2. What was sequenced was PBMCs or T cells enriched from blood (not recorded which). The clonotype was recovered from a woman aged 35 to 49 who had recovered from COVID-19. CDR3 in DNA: TGTGCCAGCAGCTTCGGGACTAGCGGGAGACATGAGCAGTTCTTC. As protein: CASSFGTSGRHEQFF.